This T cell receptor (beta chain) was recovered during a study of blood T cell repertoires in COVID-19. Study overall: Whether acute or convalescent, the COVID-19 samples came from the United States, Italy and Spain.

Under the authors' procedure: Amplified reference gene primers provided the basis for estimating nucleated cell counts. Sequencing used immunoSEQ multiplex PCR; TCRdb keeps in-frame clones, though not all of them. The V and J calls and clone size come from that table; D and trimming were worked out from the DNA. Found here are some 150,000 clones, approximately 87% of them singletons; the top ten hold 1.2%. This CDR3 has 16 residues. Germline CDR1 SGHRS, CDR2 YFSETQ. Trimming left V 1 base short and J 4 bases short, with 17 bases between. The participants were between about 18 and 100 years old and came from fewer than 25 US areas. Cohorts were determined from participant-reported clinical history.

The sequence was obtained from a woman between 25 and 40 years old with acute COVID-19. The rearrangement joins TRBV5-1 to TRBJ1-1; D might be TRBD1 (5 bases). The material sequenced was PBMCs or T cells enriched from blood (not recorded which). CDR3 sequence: CASSLPGGAGVTEAFF. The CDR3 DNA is TGCGCCAGCAGCTTGCCGGGAGGGGCTGGGGTCACTGAAGCTTTCTTT.